The 17 T cell receptor beta chains below were found in one sample sequenced in a study of blood T cell repertoires in COVID-19. The protocol was immunoSEQ multiplex PCR, while the TCRdb copy is restricted to in-frame clones and leaves out a portion. The sample shows 260,000 or so clones, approximately 90% of them seen only once. The sample taken for sequencing was PBMCs or T cells enriched from blood (not recorded which). All receptors derive from a man younger than 35 who had recovered from COVID-19.

This chain uses TRBV30 with TRBJ2-5; 9 nucleotides align to TRBD2. CDR1 is GTSNPN, CDR2 SVGIG, per germline (reference sequence). The CDR3 spans 15 residues. The trim removed 1 base at V and 5 bases at J, leaving 8 bases unmatched. The DNA for the CDR3 is TGTGCCTGGAGTGGAATAGCGGGGGCAGGGGAGACCCAGTACTTC. Encoded protein: CAWSGIAGAGETQYF.

V usage is TRBV3-1 (or the pseudogene TRBV3-2) and J usage is TRBJ1-2, with TRBD1 as a possible D gene (5 bases). The CDR3 covers 17 residues. Trimming cost V 0 bases and J 6 bases, with 20 bases left between them. Germline CDR1 is LGHDT and CDR2 is YNNKEL (reference sequence). The CDR3 protein is CASSQDPLLTDEDGYTF. CDR3 nucleotide sequence: TGTGCCAGCAGCCAAGATCCACTTCTGACAGACGAGGATGGCTACACCTTC.

The chain uses TRBV24-1 and TRBJ2-3; D is possibly TRBD2 (5 bases). The germline V and J ends were trimmed by 1 base and 2 bases, with 6 bases remaining between them. CDR3 length equals 14 residues. Germline CDR1 KGHDR, CDR2 SFDVKD. For the CDR3, the DNA is TGTGCCACCAGTGATTTCGGGATCACAGATACGCAGTATTTT. Translating it yields CATSDFGITDTQYF.

The chain is built from TRBV27 and TRBJ1-1, with 8 nucleotides matching TRBD1. The germline V gene encodes CDR1 MNHEY and CDR2 SMNVEV (reference sequence). CDR3 size: 14 residues. With V trimmed by 3 bases and J by 1 base, 1 base remained unmatched. DNA for the CDR3: TGTGCCAGCAGTTTCGACAGGGGGAACACTGAAGCTTTCTTT. Its protein is CASSFDRGNTEAFF.

The CDR3 sequence is CASSLVLAGGPSTGELFF. The DNA of the CDR3 is TGCGCCAGCAGCTTGGTCCTAGCGGGGGGGCCATCCACCGGGGAGCTGTTTTTT. The rearrangement uses TRBV5-1 and TRBJ2-2, with 12 bases lining up with TRBD2. V gave up 0 bases and J gave up 4 bases; unmatched junction bases: 7. Looked up from germline, CDR1 is SGHRS and CDR2 is YFSETQ. This CDR3 region has 18 residues.

V is TRBV7-6 and J is TRBJ2-3; maybe TRBD2 (6 bases). Trimming took off 5 bases at V and 1 base at J, with 13 bases between the two ends. Germline CDR1 SGHVS, CDR2 FNYEAQ. This CDR3 has 15 residues. In nucleotides, the CDR3 is TGTGCCAGCAGCGGAGGGAGGCTAGGCACAGATACGCAGTATTTT. This sequence encodes CASSGGRLGTDTQYF.

This chain uses TRBV6-5 with TRBJ1-2; no firm D call. V was cut by 7 bases and J by 0 bases, with 12 bases left in between. Per germline, CDR1 MNHEY and CDR2 SVGAGI. The CDR3 totals 14 residues. The CDR3 DNA reads TGTGCCAGCAACGTGGACGGGGCTAACTATGGCTACACCTTC. This encodes CASNVDGANYGYTF.

The chain links TRBV30 to TRBJ2-1; no firm D call. CDR3 length: 14 residues. Trimming shortened V by 0 bases and J by 10 bases, and 16 bases separated the two germline ends. Germline V gene lookup returns CDR1 GTSNPN and CDR2 SVGIG (reference sequence). The CDR3 is CAWSVGVVHGEQFF. Here the CDR3 DNA reads TGTGCCTGGAGTGTAGGTGTCGTCCACGGGGAGCAGTTCTTC.

Details on this clone: The same CDR3 arises from other DNA sequences in this sample as well. V usage is TRBV2 and J usage is TRBJ2-1; D is perhaps TRBD2 (6 bases). CDR1 is SNHLY, CDR2 FYNNEI, per germline. The CDR3 has 14 residues. Trimming shortened V by 6 bases and J by 4 bases, and 13 bases separated the two germline ends. Here the CDR3 reads CASRGLATYNEQFF. The CDR3 coding sequence is TGTGCCAGCAGGGGGCTAGCGACATACAATGAGCAGTTCTTC.

The chain recombines TRBV6-5 with TRBJ2-1, with TRBD2 matching 9 bases. The CDR3 has 15 amino acids. Unmatched junction bases numbered 7, after V lost 6 bases and J lost 4 bases. Germline loops: CDR1 MNHEY, CDR2 SVGAGI. The CDR3 region is CASSSIAGAYNEQFF. The CDR3 DNA reads TGTGCCAGCAGCTCGATAGCGGGGGCGTACAATGAGCAGTTCTTC.

The chain uses TRBV7-6 and TRBJ1-1; no clear D gene. CDR1 is SGHVS and CDR2 is FNYEAQ in the germline V gene. The CDR3 spans 17 residues. Trimming cost V 5 bases and J 3 bases, with 22 bases left between them. The CDR3 DNA reads as TGTGCCAGCAGCCCCATAAGGCGAGGGAGGAGGGACACTGAAGCTTTCTTT. It translates to CASSPIRRGRRDTEAFF.

The chain uses TRBV11-3 and TRBJ2-3, with 7 bases matching TRBD2. J lost 0 bases, V lost 5 bases, and 8 bases had no gene match. Germline V gene lookup returns CDR1 SGHNT and CDR2 YENEEA. The CDR3 sequence is 16 residues long. CDR3 in DNA: TGTGCCAGCAGCCTCAATCTAGCGGTTAGCACAGATACGCAGTATTTT. The encoded protein is CASSLNLAVSTDTQYF. Filled out from reference TRBV11-3 and TRBJ2-3, the complete variable domain reads EAGVVQSPRYKIIEKKQPVAFWCNPISGHNTLYWYLQNLGQGPELLIRYENEEAVDDSQLPKDRFSAERLKGVDSTLKIQPAELGDSAVYLCASSLNLAVSTDTQYFGPGTRLTVL.

The CDR3 is CASNGDGIYYNEQFF. CDR3 DNA: TGTGCCAGTAACGGCGACGGGATATACTACAATGAGCAGTTCTTC. The chain links TRBV25-1 to TRBJ2-1, with D perhaps matching TRBD2 (5 bases). Germline loops: CDR1 MGHDK, CDR2 SYGVNS. This CDR3 contains 15 residues. The germline V and J ends were trimmed by 9 bases and 3 bases, with 18 bases remaining between them.

The gene calls are TRBV2 and TRBJ2-7, with 7 bases matching TRBD1. Germline trimming cut 3 bases from V and 3 bases from J; bases unmatched to any gene: 11. Germline CDR1 SNHLY, CDR2 FYNNEI. This CDR3 is 16 amino acids long. CDR3 sequence reads: CASSDAPPGTDYEQYF. CDR3 DNA sequence: TGTGCCAGCAGTGACGCGCCCCCCGGGACAGACTACGAGCAGTACTTC.

CDR3 in amino acids: CASNPDGAYEQYF. The CDR3, as DNA: TGCGCCAGCAACCCTGATGGAGCTTACGAGCAGTACTTC. This chain uses TRBV5-1 with TRBJ2-7; no definite D call. This CDR3 spans 13 amino acids. The germline gives CDR1 SGHRS, CDR2 YFSETQ. V was pared by 6 bases and J by 4 bases, with 14 bases between.

V usage is TRBV5-1 and J usage is TRBJ2-5; D might be TRBD1 (5 bases). Trimming shortened V by 4 bases and J by 2 bases, and 12 bases separated the two germline ends. The germline V gene has CDR1 SGHRS and CDR2 YFSETQ. The CDR3 is made up of 14 amino acids. In DNA, the CDR3 is TGCGCCAGCAGCCCCCGGACATCTCAAGAGACCCAGTACTTC. The encoded protein is CASSPRTSQETQYF.

Here the CDR3 DNA reads TGTGCCAGCAGGAATAGACAGGGGGTCGACTACAATGAGCAGTTCTTC. Translated: CASRNRQGVDYNEQFF. The rearrangement links TRBV5-6 to TRBJ2-1; 9 bases map to TRBD1. Germline CDR1 is SGHDT and CDR2 is YYEEEE. The CDR3 has 16 amino acids. Trimming cost V 5 bases and J 3 bases; bases outside gene matches: 9.